This section outlines one T cell receptor beta chain sequence together with its context. Profiling relied on immunoSEQ multiplex PCR, and the TCRdb table lists in-frame clones only, not all of them. The sample records just over 30,000 clones, around 92% being singletons. The V end lost 6 bases, the J end lost 8 bases, and 8 bases lay between the germline ends. The germline V gene encodes CDR1 MDHEN and CDR2 SYDVKM. The length of the CDR3 is 11 residues. This entry is derived from a study of blood T cell repertoires in COVID-19. The sequenced sample consisted of peripheral blood. The receptor's source is a woman aged 35 to 49 with active or convalescent COVID-19. The chain recombines TRBV28 with TRBJ1-5, with unresolved D. CDR3 region: CASSGVEPQHF. CDR3 sequence (DNA): TGTGCCAGCAGCGGGGTCGAGCCCCAGCATTTT.